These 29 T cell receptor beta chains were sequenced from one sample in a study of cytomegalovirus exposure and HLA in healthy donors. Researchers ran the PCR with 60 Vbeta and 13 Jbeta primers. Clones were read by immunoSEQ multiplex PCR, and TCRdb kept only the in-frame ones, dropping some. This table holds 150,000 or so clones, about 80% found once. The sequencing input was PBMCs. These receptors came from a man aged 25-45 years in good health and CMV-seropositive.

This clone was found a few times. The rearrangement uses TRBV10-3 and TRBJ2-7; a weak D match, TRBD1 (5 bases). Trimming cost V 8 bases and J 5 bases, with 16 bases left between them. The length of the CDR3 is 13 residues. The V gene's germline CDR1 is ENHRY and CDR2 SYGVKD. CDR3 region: CAISRDAINEQYF. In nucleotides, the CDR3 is TGTGCCATCTCCAGGGATGCGATTAACGAGCAGTACTTC.

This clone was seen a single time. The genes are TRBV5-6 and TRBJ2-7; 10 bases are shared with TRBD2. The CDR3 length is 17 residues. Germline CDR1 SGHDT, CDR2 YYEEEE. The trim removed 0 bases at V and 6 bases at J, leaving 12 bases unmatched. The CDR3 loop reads CASSLAASGSLPSEQYF. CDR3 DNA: TGTGCCAGCAGCTTGGCCGCTAGCGGGAGTCTGCCTTCCGAGCAGTACTTC.

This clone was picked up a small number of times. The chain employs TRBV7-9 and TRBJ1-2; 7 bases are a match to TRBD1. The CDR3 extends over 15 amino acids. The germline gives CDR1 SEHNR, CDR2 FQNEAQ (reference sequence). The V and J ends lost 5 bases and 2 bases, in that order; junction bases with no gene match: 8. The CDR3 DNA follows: TGTGCCAGCAGCCACGTGCCGGGACAGAACTATGGCTACACCTTC. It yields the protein CASSHVPGQNYGYTF.

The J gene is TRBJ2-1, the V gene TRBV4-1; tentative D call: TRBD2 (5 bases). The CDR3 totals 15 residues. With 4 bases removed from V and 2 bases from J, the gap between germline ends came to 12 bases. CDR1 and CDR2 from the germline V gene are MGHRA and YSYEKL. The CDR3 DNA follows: TGCGCCAGCAGCCCCGCCGGAGGTGCCTACAATGAGCAGTTCTTC. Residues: CASSPAGGAYNEQFF.

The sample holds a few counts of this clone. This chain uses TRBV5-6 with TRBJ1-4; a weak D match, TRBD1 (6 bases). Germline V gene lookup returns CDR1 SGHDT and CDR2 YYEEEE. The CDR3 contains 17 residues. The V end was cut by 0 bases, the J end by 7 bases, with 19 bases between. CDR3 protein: CASSLGPAPKGGEKLFF. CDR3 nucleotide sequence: TGTGCCAGCAGCTTGGGTCCAGCGCCCAAAGGGGGTGAAAAACTGTTTTTT.

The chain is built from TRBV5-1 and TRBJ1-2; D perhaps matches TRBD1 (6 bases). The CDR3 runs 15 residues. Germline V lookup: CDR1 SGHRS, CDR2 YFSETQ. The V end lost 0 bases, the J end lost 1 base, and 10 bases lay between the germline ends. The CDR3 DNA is TGCGCCAGCAGCTTGGTGTTAGGGGGTAACTATGGCTACACCTTC. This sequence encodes CASSLVLGGNYGYTF.

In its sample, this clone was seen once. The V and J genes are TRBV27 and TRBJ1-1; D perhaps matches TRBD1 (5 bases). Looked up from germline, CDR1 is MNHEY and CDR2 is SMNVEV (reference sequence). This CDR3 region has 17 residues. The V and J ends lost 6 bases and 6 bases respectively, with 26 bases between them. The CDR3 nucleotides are TGTGCCAGCAGGGGGGGGATCCGGGGAATAGTTAGCGCTGAAGCTTTCTTT. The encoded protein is CASRGGIRGIVSAEAFF.

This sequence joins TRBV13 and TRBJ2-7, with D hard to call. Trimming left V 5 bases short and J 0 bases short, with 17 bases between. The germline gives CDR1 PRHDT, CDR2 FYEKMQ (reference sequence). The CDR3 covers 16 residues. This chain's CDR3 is CASSRPGDTSSYEQYF. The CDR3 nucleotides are TGTGCCAGCAGCCGTCCCGGTGACACATCCTCCTACGAGCAGTACTTC.

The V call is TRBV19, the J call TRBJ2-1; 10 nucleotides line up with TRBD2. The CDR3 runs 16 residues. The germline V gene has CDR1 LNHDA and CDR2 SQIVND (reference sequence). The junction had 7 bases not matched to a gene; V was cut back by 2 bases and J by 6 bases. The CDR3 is CASSIFLAGVSNEQFF. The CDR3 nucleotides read TGTGCCAGTAGTATATTTCTAGCGGGAGTAAGCAATGAGCAGTTCTTC.

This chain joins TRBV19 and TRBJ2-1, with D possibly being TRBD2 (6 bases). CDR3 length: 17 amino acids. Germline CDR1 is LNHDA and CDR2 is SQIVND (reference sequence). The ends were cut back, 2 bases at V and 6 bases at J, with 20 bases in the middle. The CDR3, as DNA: TGTGCCAGTAGTATAAGGAGGGACTCATTCGCGCTCAATGAGCAGTTCTTC. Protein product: CASSIRRDSFALNEQFF.

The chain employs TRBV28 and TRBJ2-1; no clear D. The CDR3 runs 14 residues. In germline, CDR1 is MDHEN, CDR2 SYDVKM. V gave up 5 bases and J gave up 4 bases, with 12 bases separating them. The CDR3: CASSPLSEYNEQFF. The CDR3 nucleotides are TGTGCCAGCAGTCCCCTCTCCGAGTACAATGAGCAGTTCTTC.

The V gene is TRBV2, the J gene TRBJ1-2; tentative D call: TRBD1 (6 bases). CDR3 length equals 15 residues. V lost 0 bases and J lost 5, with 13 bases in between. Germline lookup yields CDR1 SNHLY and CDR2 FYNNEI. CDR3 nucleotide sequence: TGTGCCAGCAGTGAAGCGTCGGGGGGCTCTTATGGCTACACCTTC. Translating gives CASSEASGGSYGYTF.

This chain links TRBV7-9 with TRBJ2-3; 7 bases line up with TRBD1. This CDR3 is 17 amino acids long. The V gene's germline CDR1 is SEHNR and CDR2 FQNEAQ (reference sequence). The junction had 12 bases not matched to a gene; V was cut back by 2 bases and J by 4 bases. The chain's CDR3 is CASSLWGRTGRSDTQYF. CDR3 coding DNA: TGTGCCAGCAGCTTATGGGGTAGGACAGGAAGGTCAGATACGCAGTATTTT.

CDR3 region: CSVAPSTGRFF. The CDR3 nucleotides are TGCAGCGTCGCCCCCTCCACAGGGAGGTTCTTC. The chain carries TRBV29-1 and TRBJ2-1; TRBD1 is a possible D gene (6 bases). Trimming cost V 6 bases and J 15 bases, with 18 bases left between them. CDR1 is SQVTM, CDR2 ANQGSEA, per germline. This CDR3 has 11 amino acids.

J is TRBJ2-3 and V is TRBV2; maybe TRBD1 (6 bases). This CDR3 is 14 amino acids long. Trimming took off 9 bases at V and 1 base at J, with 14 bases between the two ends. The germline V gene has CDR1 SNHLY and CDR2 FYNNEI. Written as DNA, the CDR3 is TGTGCCAGGGAATCGGACAGACGCACAGATACGCAGTATTTT. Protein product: CARESDRRTDTQYF.

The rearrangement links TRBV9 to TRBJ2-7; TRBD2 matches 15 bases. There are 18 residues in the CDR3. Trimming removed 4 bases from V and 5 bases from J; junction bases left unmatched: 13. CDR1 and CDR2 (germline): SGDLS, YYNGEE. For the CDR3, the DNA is TGTGCCAGCAGCAGGGGGACTAGCGGGAGGAGGCTTGGGCACGAGCAGTACTTC. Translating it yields CASSRGTSGRRLGHEQYF.

This CDR3 is CASSLGPALGQTSGNTIYF. CDR3 nucleotide sequence: TGCGCCAGCAGCTTGGGGCCGGCACTGGGACAGACCTCTGGAAACACCATATATTTT. The V and J genes are TRBV5-1 and TRBJ1-3; TRBD1 agrees at 7 bases. The CDR3 totals 19 residues. From germline, CDR1 is SGHRS and CDR2 YFSETQ. V trimming: 0 bases; J trimming: 0 bases; junction bases outside the gene matches: 12.

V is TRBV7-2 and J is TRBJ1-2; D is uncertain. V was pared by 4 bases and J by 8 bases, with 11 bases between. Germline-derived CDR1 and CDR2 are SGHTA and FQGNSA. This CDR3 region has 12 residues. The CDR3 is CASSSRLSGYTF. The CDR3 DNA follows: TGTGCCAGCAGCTCCCGACTGTCAGGCTACACCTTC.

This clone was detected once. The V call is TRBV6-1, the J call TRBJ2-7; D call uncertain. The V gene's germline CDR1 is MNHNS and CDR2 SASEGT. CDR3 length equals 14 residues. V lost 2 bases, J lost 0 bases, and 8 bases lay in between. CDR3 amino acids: CASSEPGSSYEQYF. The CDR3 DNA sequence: TGTGCCAGCAGTGAACCGGGTAGCTCCTACGAGCAGTACTTC.

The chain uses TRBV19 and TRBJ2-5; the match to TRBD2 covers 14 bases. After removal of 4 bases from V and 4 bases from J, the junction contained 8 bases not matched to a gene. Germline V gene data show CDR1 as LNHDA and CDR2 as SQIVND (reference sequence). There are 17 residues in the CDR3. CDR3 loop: CASSTPGLAGEGETQYF. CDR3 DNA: TGTGCCAGTAGTACACCGGGACTAGCGGGAGAGGGAGAGACCCAGTACTTC.

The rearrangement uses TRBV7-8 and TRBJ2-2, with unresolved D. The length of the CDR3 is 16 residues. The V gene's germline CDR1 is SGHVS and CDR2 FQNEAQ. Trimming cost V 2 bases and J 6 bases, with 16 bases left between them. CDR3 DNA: TGTGCCAGCAGCTTATATGGTGGCCCCGCCCCCGGGGAGCTGTTTTTT. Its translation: CASSLYGGPAPGELFF.

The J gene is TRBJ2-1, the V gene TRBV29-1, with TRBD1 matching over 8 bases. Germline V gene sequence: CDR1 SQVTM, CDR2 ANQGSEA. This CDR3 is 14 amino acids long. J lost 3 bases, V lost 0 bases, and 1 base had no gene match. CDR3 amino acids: CSVEDGTGYNEQFF. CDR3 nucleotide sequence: TGCAGCGTTGAAGACGGGACAGGCTACAATGAGCAGTTCTTC.

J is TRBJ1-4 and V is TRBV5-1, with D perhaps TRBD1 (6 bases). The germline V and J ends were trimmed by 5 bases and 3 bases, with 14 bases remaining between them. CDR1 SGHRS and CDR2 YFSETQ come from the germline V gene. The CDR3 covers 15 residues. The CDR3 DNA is TGCGCCAGCAGGAATACAGGGTTGTCTAATGAAAAACTGTTTTTT. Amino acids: CASRNTGLSNEKLFF.

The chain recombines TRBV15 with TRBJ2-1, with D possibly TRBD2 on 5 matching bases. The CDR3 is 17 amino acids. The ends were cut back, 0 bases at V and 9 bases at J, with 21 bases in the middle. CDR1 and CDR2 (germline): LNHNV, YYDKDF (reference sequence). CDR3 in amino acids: CATSRDTKSARRGEQFF. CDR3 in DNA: TGTGCCACCAGCAGAGATACGAAGTCGGCGCGCCGGGGTGAGCAGTTCTTC.

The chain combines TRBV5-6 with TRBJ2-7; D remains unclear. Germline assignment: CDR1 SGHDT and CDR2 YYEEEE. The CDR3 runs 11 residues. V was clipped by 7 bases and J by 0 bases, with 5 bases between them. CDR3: CASSTSYEQYF. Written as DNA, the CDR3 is TGTGCCAGCTCTACCTCCTACGAGCAGTACTTC. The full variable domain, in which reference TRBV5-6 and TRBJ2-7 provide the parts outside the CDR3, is DAGVTQSPTHLIKTRGQQVTLRCSPKSGHDTVSWYQQALGQGPQFIFQYYEEEERQRGNFPDRFSGHQFPNYSSELNVNALLLGDSALYLCASSTSYEQYFGPGTRLTVT.

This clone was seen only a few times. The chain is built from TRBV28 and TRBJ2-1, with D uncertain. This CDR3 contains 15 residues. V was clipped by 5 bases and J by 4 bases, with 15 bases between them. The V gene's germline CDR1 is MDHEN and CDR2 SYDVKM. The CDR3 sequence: CASSVLADGYNEQFF. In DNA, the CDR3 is TGTGCCAGCAGTGTTTTAGCAGATGGATACAATGAGCAGTTCTTC.

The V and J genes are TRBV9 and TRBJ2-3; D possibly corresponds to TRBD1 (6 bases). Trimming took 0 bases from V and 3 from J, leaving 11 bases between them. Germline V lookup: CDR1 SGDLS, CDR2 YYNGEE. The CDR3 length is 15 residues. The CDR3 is CASSVEGERTDTQYF. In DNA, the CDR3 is TGTGCCAGCAGCGTAGAGGGGGAGCGTACAGATACGCAGTATTTT.

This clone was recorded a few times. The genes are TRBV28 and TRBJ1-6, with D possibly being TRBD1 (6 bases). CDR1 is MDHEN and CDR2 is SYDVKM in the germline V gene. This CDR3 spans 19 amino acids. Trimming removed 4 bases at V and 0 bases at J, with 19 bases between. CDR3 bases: TGTGCCAGCAGTTCGCAGGGGACGAAGCTCGGCTCCTATAATTCACCCCTCCACTTT. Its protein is CASSSQGTKLGSYNSPLHF.

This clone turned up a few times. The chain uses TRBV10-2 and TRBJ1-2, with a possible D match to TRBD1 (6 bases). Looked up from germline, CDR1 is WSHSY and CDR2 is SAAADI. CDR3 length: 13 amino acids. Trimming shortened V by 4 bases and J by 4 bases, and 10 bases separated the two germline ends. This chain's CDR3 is CASSAGTSYGYTF. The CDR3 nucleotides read TGCGCCAGCAGTGCCGGGACATCCTATGGCTACACCTTC.